The source of this TCR beta chain is a study of lymphopenia after photon versus proton radiotherapy. Overall study findings and caveats: A bigger post-nadir fall in TCR diversity correlated inversely with survival time in deceased patients. Oligoclonal CD8+ Temra expansion after nadir drove photon patients' diversity drop. Proton therapy kept repertoires fairly stable, unlike photons, which gained effector/memory cells.

Worth noting for this clone: Its antigen is unidentified.

Between the trimmed V and J ends, which lost 6 bases and 4 bases, there was a span of 4 bases. Per germline, CDR1 MNHNY and CDR2 SVGAGI (reference sequence). The CDR3 totals 11 residues. TCRdb's table, derived via immunoSEQ multiplex PCR, lists solely in-frame clones and lacks some. Of about 25,000 clones listed, roughly 89% were seen once; the top ten hold 15% to 20%. This sequence originates from a man aged 45-60 years with gastric cancer. V gene TRBV6-6 combines with J gene TRBJ1-5; D gene unclear. The sequencing used peripheral blood, collected from a patient treated with photon-based radiotherapy. Here the CDR3 reads CASSQNQPQHF. CDR3 DNA: TGTGCCAGCAGCCAAAATCAGCCCCAGCATTTT.